This entry lists 28 T cell receptor beta chains sequenced from one sample in a study of blood T cell repertoires in COVID-19. The method was immunoSEQ multiplex PCR; TCRdb's version includes in-frame clones alone and lacks a portion of them. The data hold about 170,000 clones, with approximately 84% observed a single time. Sequences were obtained from peripheral blood. These receptor sequences come from a woman over 75 with COVID-19, enrolled during active disease.

The chain joins TRBV30 to TRBJ2-5, with TRBD2 matching over 7 bases. Germline CDR1 is GTSNPN and CDR2 is SVGIG (reference sequence). V shed 4 bases, J shed 5 bases, and the junction held 7 bases outside the gene matches. CDR3 length equals 13 residues. In DNA, the CDR3 is TGTGCCTGGATTCGCGGGAGTTGGGAGACCCAGTACTTC. Translated: CAWIRGSWETQYF.

This clone showed up just once. The chain combines TRBV30 with TRBJ2-1, with D perhaps matching TRBD1 (8 bases). This CDR3 is 16 amino acids long. Looked up from germline, CDR1 is GTSNPN and CDR2 is SVGIG (reference sequence). Trimming took off 4 bases at V and 2 bases at J, with 18 bases between the two ends. In nucleotides, the CDR3 is TGTGCCTGGACCCGACAGGGGAGGGACACCTACAATGAGCAGTTCTTC. Its translation is CAWTRQGRDTYNEQFF.

V is TRBV4-3 and J is TRBJ1-2; 9 bases map to TRBD1. Unmatched junction bases numbered 13, after V lost 0 bases and J lost 5 bases. CDR1 and CDR2 from the germline V gene are LGHNA and YSLEER. The CDR3 extends over 18 amino acids. CDR3 in amino acids: CASSQDLRLDRGWYGYTF. CDR3 bases: TGCGCCAGCAGCCAAGATCTTAGGTTGGACAGGGGCTGGTATGGCTACACCTTC.

V usage is TRBV4-3 and J usage is TRBJ2-3; D gene unclear. The CDR3 length is 13 residues. V lost 0 bases and J 4 bases, leaving 5 bases between the germline ends. The V gene's germline CDR1 is LGHNA and CDR2 YSLEER. In nucleotides, the CDR3 is TGCGCCAGCAGCCAAGATCTCTCAGATACGCAGTATTTT. This sequence encodes CASSQDLSDTQYF.

The chain carries TRBV3-1 (or the pseudogene TRBV3-2) and TRBJ2-7; 8 bases fit TRBD1. The trim removed 4 bases at V and 3 bases at J, leaving 5 bases unmatched. CDR1 is LGHDT and CDR2 is YNNKEL in the germline V gene (reference sequence). The CDR3 length is 14 residues. CDR3 sequence (DNA): TGTGCCAGCAGCCGGACAGGGACCCTCTACGAGCAGTACTTC. This gives the protein CASSRTGTLYEQYF.

The chain combines TRBV5-4 with TRBJ2-1; D remains ambiguous. This CDR3 is built from 15 residues. Germline lookup yields CDR1 SGHNT and CDR2 YYREEE (reference sequence). V lost 4 bases and J 2 bases, leaving 13 bases between the germline ends. CDR3 sequence reads: CASSNPSPTYNEQFF. The DNA for the CDR3 is TGTGCCAGCAGCAACCCTAGTCCTACCTACAATGAGCAGTTCTTC.

This chain joins TRBV5-4 and TRBJ1-4; 7 positions match TRBD1. The ends lost 4 bases at V and 0 bases at J; junction bases unmatched: 3. The CDR3 contains 15 residues. In germline, CDR1 is SGHNT, CDR2 YYREEE (reference sequence). The CDR3 DNA sequence: TGTGCCAGCAGCGATGGACAGGCAACTAATGAAAAACTGTTTTTT. Translated: CASSDGQATNEKLFF. Using reference TRBV5-4 and TRBJ1-4 for the parts outside the CDR3, the full variable domain is ETGVTQSPTHLIKTRGQQVTLRCSSQSGHNTVSWYQQALGQGPQFIFQYYREEENGRGNFPPRFSGLQFPNYSSELNVNALELDDSALYLCASSDGQATNEKLFFGSGTQLSVL.

The chain recombines TRBV7-3 with TRBJ2-2, with 9 bases matching TRBD2. Germline-derived CDR1 and CDR2 are SGHTA and FQGTGA. The V segment lost 2 bases and the J segment 6 bases; nucleotides outside the gene matches: 4. The CDR3 spans 15 residues. The CDR3 protein is CASSLGSSGAGELFF. The CDR3 coding sequence is TGTGCCAGCAGCTTAGGGTCTAGCGGGGCCGGGGAGCTGTTTTTT.

The J gene is TRBJ2-5, the V gene TRBV5-1, with TRBD2 matching over 9 bases. The germline V gene has CDR1 SGHRS and CDR2 YFSETQ. The CDR3 extends over 16 amino acids. With V trimmed by 4 bases and J by 4 bases, 11 bases remained unmatched. The CDR3: CASSLMTSGNLETQYF. The CDR3 nucleotides read TGCGCCAGCAGCCTTATGACTAGCGGAAACTTAGAGACCCAGTACTTC.

The chain is built from TRBV7-3 and TRBJ1-2; 10 bases fit TRBD1. The germline V gene encodes CDR1 SGHTA and CDR2 FQGTGA. J lost 8 bases, V lost 5 bases, and 8 bases had no gene match. This CDR3 is 14 amino acids long. DNA of the CDR3: TGTGCCAGCAGCCCGGGACAGGGGATCGGCGGCTACACCTTC. It specifies CASSPGQGIGGYTF.

This clone was recorded only once. The chain carries TRBV6-2 or TRBV6-3 and TRBJ2-5, with D possibly matching TRBD1 (6 bases). Trimming shortened V by 5 bases and J by 3 bases, and 16 bases separated the two germline ends. In germline, CDR1 is MNHEY, CDR2 SVGEGT. The CDR3 extends over 15 amino acids. For the CDR3, the DNA is TGTGCCAGCAGTCCCTTCGGAACAGGGAAAGAGACCCAGTACTTC. It yields the protein CASSPFGTGKETQYF.

The chain couples TRBV5-4 to TRBJ1-1, with TRBD1 matching 8 bases. With 4 bases clipped from V and 5 bases from J, the junction kept 7 bases outside the gene matches. There are 14 residues in the CDR3. CDR1 and CDR2 from the germline V gene are SGHNT and YYREEE (reference sequence). CDR3 amino acids: CASSPPTGATEAFF. The CDR3 DNA reads as TGTGCCAGCAGCCCACCGACAGGGGCGACTGAAGCTTTCTTT.

The V call is TRBV29-1, the J call TRBJ2-3, with 13 bases matching TRBD2. This CDR3 region has 15 residues. V gave up 7 bases and J gave up 4 bases; unmatched junction bases: 8. Germline lookup yields CDR1 SQVTM and CDR2 ANQGSEA. CDR3 residues: CSGKTSGGPADTQYF. CDR3 nucleotide sequence: TGCAGCGGCAAGACTAGCGGGGGGCCCGCAGATACGCAGTATTTT.

V is TRBV27 and J is TRBJ1-2; TRBD1 matches 10 bases. V lost 3 bases, J lost 7 bases, and 8 bases stayed unmatched. CDR1 and CDR2 from the germline V gene are MNHEY and SMNVEV (reference sequence). The CDR3 has 15 amino acids. The CDR3 loop reads CASSFRDRGRGGYTF. CDR3 nucleotide sequence: TGTGCCAGCAGTTTTCGGGACAGGGGACGAGGTGGCTACACCTTC.

V and J are TRBV6-6 and TRBJ2-7; no definite D call. Germline loops: CDR1 MNHNY, CDR2 SVGAGI (reference sequence). Between the trimmed V and J ends, which lost 5 bases and 4 bases, there was a span of 9 bases. The length of the CDR3 is 12 residues. Here the CDR3 reads CASSRQAYEQYF. DNA for the CDR3: TGTGCCAGCAGTCGCCAGGCTTACGAGCAGTACTTC.

This chain uses TRBV11-1 with TRBJ2-1; 11 bases align to TRBD2. There are 16 residues in the CDR3. Germline V gene lookup returns CDR1 SGHAT and CDR2 FQDESV (reference sequence). With 7 bases clipped from V and 3 bases from J, the junction kept 8 bases outside the gene matches. DNA for the CDR3: TGTGCCAGCACCTCCCCCGGGACTAGCGGCTACAATGAGCAGTTCTTC. Its protein is CASTSPGTSGYNEQFF.

The rearrangement uses TRBV2 and TRBJ1-3; D might be TRBD1 (6 bases). Germline CDR1 reads SNHLY; CDR2 reads FYNNEI. CDR3 length: 15 residues. The V end was cut by 3 bases, the J end by 2 bases, with 11 bases between. Here the CDR3 DNA reads TGTGCCAGCAGTGAGGAACAGGGAACTGGAAACACCATATATTTT. This gives the protein CASSEEQGTGNTIYF. Full variable domain (remainder filled in from reference TRBV2 and TRBJ1-3): EPEVTQTPSHQVTQMGQEVILRCVPISNHLYFYWYRQILGQKVEFLVSFYNNEISEKSEIFDDQFSVERPDGSNFTLKIRSTKLEDSAMYFCASSEEQGTGNTIYFGEGSWLTVV.

The rearrangement uses TRBV28 and TRBJ1-2, with TRBD1 identical over 11 bases. The CDR3 sequence is 15 residues long. CDR1 and CDR2 (germline): MDHEN, SYDVKM. With 6 bases clipped from V and 3 bases from J, the junction kept 6 bases outside the gene matches. Written as DNA, the CDR3 is TGTGCCAGCAGGAGCCGGGGACAGGGGGACTATGGCTACACCTTC. It encodes CASRSRGQGDYGYTF.

This clone was detected only once. The chain carries TRBV7-2 and TRBJ2-3, with 11 positions matching TRBD1. Looked up from germline, CDR1 is SGHTA and CDR2 is FQGNSA. This CDR3 contains 18 residues. V trimming: 3 bases; J trimming: 2 bases; junction bases outside the gene matches: 10. CDR3 residues: CASSLRWTGGITTDTQYF. The CDR3 nucleotides are TGTGCCAGCAGCTTGCGCTGGACAGGGGGCATCACCACAGATACGCAGTATTTT.

This chain joins TRBV5-1 and TRBJ2-1, with 7 positions matching TRBD1. V was pared by 4 bases and J by 4 bases, with 8 bases of the junction left unmatched. Germline V gene sequence: CDR1 SGHRS, CDR2 YFSETQ. The CDR3 loop spans 15 amino acids. The CDR3 region is CASSNDRASYNEQFF. As DNA, the CDR3 is TGCGCCAGCAGCAATGACAGGGCCTCTTACAATGAGCAGTTCTTC.

The V and J genes are TRBV20-1 and TRBJ2-5; 7 bases map to TRBD2. This CDR3 spans 15 amino acids. Germline V gene data show CDR1 as DFQATT and CDR2 as SNEGSKA (reference sequence). V dropped 3 bases and J dropped 5; count of bases not matched to a gene: 12. The CDR3 bases are TGCAGTGCTAGTCGGGGCGGGAGTGGGTATGAGACCCAGTACTTC. This sequence encodes CSASRGGSGYETQYF.

The rearrangement uses TRBV7-6 and TRBJ1-1; tentatively, D is TRBD1 (6 bases). Germline CDR1 SGHVS, CDR2 FNYEAQ. The CDR3 consists of 15 residues. Trimming left V 5 bases short and J 0 bases short, with 13 bases between. CDR3 region: CASSAGVGVNTEAFF. The DNA of the CDR3 is TGTGCCAGCAGCGCAGGGGTAGGCGTGAACACTGAAGCTTTCTTT.

This clone was counted once. The rearrangement joins TRBV10-3 to TRBJ1-1; D call uncertain. Looked up from germline, CDR1 is ENHRY and CDR2 is SYGVKD. V dropped 2 bases and J dropped 5 bases, with 12 bases sitting between them. The CDR3 is 14 residues long. In DNA form, the CDR3 reads TGTGCCATCAGTGAGGGCGTCAGGAGGACTGAAGCTTTCTTT. Its translation is CAISEGVRRTEAFF.

This sequence joins TRBV30 and TRBJ2-7; 8 nucleotides match TRBD1. CDR3 length: 12 amino acids. CDR1 and CDR2 (germline): GTSNPN, SVGIG (reference sequence). The ends lost 5 bases at V and 6 bases at J; junction bases unmatched: 6. CDR3 residues: CAWGQGLGEQYF. The CDR3 DNA reads TGTGCCTGGGGACAGGGCCTGGGCGAGCAGTACTTC.

V and J are TRBV10-1 and TRBJ1-1; 7 bases line up with TRBD1. Trimming removed 3 bases from V and 1 base from J; junction bases left unmatched: 5. CDR3 size: 15 residues. Germline values: CDR1 WNHNN, CDR2 SYGVQD (reference sequence). The CDR3 region is CASSDATGENTEAFF. CDR3 sequence (DNA): TGCGCCAGCAGTGATGCAACAGGGGAGAACACTGAAGCTTTCTTT.

J is TRBJ2-3 and V is TRBV7-9, with D tentatively TRBD1 (6 bases). V gave up 1 base and J gave up 4 bases, with 9 bases separating them. CDR3 length equals 14 residues. The V gene's germline CDR1 is SEHNR and CDR2 FQNEAQ (reference sequence). DNA for the CDR3: TGTGCCAGCAGCTTAGGGCAGGGGTCAGATACGCAGTATTTT. Residues: CASSLGQGSDTQYF.

The V and J genes are TRBV9 and TRBJ2-1; the match to TRBD2 covers 10 bases. V lost 0 bases and J lost 0; bases outside the gene matches: 3. Germline lookup yields CDR1 SGDLS and CDR2 YYNGEE. This CDR3 has 17 amino acids. This CDR3 is CASSVDPSGSSYNEQFF. For the CDR3, the DNA is TGTGCCAGCAGCGTAGACCCTAGCGGGAGCTCCTACAATGAGCAGTTCTTC.

The chain is built from TRBV11-2 and TRBJ1-2; D not resolved. This CDR3 region has 13 residues. V dropped 3 bases and J dropped 7 bases, with 12 bases sitting between them. Germline lookup yields CDR1 SGHAT and CDR2 FQNNGV. CDR3 sequence reads: CASSLGRSGGYTF. CDR3 DNA: TGTGCCAGCAGCTTGGGCCGGTCTGGTGGCTACACCTTC.